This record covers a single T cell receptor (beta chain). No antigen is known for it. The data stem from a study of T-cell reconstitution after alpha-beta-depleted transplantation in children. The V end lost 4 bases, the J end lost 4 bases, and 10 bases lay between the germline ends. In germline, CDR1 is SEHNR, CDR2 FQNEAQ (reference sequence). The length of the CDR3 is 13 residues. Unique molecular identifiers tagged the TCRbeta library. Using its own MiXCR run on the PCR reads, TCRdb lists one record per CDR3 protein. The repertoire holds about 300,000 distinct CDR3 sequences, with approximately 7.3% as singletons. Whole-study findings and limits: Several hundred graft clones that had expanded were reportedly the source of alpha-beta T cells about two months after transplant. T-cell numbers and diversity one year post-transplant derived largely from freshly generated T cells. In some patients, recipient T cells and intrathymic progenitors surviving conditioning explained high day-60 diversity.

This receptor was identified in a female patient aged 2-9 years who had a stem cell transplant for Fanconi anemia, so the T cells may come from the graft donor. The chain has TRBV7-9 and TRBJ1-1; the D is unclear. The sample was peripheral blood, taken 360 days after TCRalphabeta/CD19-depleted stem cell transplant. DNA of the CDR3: TGTGCCAGCAGCTCCCCCTCGGTCACTGAAGCTTTCTTT. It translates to CASSSPSVTEAFF. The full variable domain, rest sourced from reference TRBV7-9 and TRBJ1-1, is DTGVSQNPRHKITKRGQNVTFRCDPISEHNRLYWYRQTLGQGPEFLTYFQNEAQLEKSRLLSDRFSAERPKGSFSTLEIQRTEQGDSAMYLCASSSPSVTEAFFGQGTRLTVV.